These T cell receptor beta chains were read from a single sample in a study of T cells in Graves' hyperthyroidism and ophthalmopathy. TCRdb fed the multiplex PCR reads into MiXCR, producing one record per CDR3 protein. This sample yields about 420,000 distinct CDR3 sequences, of which 15% to 19% are seen a single time; 7.5% to 9% belongs to the top ten. The sample consisted of blood. These receptors were obtained from a woman younger than 30 with Graves' hyperthyroidism. The CDR3 runs from the conserved cysteine through the conserved F or W. The D gene is left open where the match is weak. Not every row has a clone size; where given, it reads once, few, many or a size class.

>TRBJ1-6|TRBD1|TRBV10-3|many
CAITQTGDSPLHF
TGTGCCATCACGCAGACAGGGGATTCACCCCTCCACTTT
>TRBJ2-3|.|TRBV3-1|many
CASSQKGLAVDTQYF
TGTGCCAGCAGCCAAAAAGGCCTAGCAGTAGATACGCAGTATTTT
>TRBJ1-1|.|TRBV10-1|many
CASSRTRGNTEAFF
TGCGCCAGCAGTAGGACAAGGGGGAACACTGAAGCTTTCTTT
>TRBJ1-6|.|TRBV14|many
CASSQGHSYNSPLHF
TGTGCCAGCAGCCAAGGACACTCCTATAATTCACCCCTCCACTTT
>TRBJ2-2|.|TRBV5-6|few
CASSLGGLLVTGELFF
TGTGCCAGCAGCTTGGGGGGTCTTCTGGTCACCGGGGAGCTGTTTTTT
>TRBJ2-5|.|TRBV5-1|.
CASSPRRRKETQYF
TGCGCCAGCAGCCCGCGGCGGAGAAAAGAGACCCAGTACTTC
>TRBJ2-1|TRBD2|TRBV3-1|once
CASSQTSGYEQFF
TGTGCCAGCAGCCAGACTAGCGGGTATGAGCAGTTCTTC
>TRBJ2-3|.|TRBV5-1|many
CASSLRSGSPDTQYF
TGCGCCAGCAGCTTGAGGTCGGGGTCCCCAGATACGCAGTATTTT
>TRBJ1-6|.|TRBV28|many
CASSLSFGRYSPLHF
TGTGCCAGCAGTTTATCGTTCGGAAGATACTCACCCCTCCACTTT
>TRBJ2-3|TRBD2|TRBV6-2/TRBV6-3|few
CASRRAWGGGSTDTQYF
TGTGCCAGCAGACGGGCTTGGGGGGGGGGGAGCACAGATACGCAGTATTTT
>TRBJ2-4|.|TRBV12-3/TRBV12-4|many
CASTKTRTGIDNIQYF
TGTGCCAGCACAAAGACCAGAACAGGGATTGATAACATTCAGTACTTC
>TRBJ2-7|TRBD1|TRBV19|few
CASSIGGQDSYEQYF
TGTGCCAGTAGTATTGGGGGACAGGACTCCTACGAGCAGTACTTC
>TRBJ2-1|TRBD2|TRBV2|many
CASSGQTGRDDEQFF
TGTGCCAGCAGTGGACAAACGGGGAGGGACGATGAGCAGTTCTTC
>TRBJ1-2|.|TRBV6-1|many
CASSRPGVSYGYTF
TGTGCCAGCAGTCGGCCAGGGGTCTCCTATGGCTACACCTTC
>TRBJ2-7|.|TRBV7-8|many
CASSPTDYEQYF
TGTGCCAGCAGCCCGACGGACTACGAGCAGTACTTC
>TRBJ2-7|.|TRBV5-1|many
CASSLVPGSYEQYF
TGCGCCAGCAGCTTGGTTCCGGGGTCCTACGAGCAGTACTTC
>TRBJ1-1|.|TRBV10-3|many
CAISRQQNTEAFF
TGTGCCATCAGTAGACAGCAGAACACTGAAGCTTTCTTT
>TRBJ2-1|TRBD2|TRBV28|.
CASQDSGGYNEQFF
TGTGCCAGCCAGGATAGCGGGGGGTACAATGAGCAGTTCTTC